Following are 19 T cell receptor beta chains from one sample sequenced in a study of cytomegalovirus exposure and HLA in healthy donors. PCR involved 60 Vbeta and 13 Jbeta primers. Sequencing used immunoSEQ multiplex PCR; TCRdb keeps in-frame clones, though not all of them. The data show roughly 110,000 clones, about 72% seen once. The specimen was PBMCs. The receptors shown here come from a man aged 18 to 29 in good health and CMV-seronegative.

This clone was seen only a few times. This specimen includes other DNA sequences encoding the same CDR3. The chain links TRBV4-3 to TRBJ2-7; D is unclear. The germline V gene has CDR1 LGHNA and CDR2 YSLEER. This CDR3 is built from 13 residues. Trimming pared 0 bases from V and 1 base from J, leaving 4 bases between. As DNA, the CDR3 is TGCGCCAGCAGCCAAGACAGATCCTACGAGCAGTACTTC. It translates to CASSQDRSYEQYF.

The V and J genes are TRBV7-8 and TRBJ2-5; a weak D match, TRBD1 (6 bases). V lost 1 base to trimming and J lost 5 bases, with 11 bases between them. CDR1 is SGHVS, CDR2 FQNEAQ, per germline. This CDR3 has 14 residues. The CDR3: CASSLDRARETQYF. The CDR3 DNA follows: TGTGCCAGCAGCTTAGACAGGGCGCGGGAGACCCAGTACTTC.

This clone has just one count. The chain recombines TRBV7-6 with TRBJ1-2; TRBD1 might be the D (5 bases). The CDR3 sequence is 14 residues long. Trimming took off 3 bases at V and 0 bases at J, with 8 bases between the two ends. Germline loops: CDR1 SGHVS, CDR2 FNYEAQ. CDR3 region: CASSLTDANYGYTF. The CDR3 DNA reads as TGTGCCAGCAGCTTGACAGACGCTAACTATGGCTACACCTTC.

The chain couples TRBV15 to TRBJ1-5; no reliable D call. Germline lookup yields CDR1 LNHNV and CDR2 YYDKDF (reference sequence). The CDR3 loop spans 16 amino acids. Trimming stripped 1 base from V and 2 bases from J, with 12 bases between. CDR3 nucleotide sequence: TGTGCCACCAGCAGAGCCGGGAGTGTTCGCAATCAGCCCCAGCATTTT. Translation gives CATSRAGSVRNQPQHF.

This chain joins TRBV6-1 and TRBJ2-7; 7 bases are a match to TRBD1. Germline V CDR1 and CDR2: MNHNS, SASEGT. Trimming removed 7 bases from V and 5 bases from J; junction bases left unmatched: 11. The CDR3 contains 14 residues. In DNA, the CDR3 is TGTGCCAGCACAGTCTTGGACAGGTGGGACGAGCAGTACTTC. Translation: CASTVLDRWDEQYF.

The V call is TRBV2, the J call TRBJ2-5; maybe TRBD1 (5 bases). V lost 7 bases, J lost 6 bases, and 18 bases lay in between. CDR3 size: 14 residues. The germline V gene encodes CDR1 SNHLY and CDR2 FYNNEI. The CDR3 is CASKQTGLGQTQYF. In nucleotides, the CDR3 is TGTGCCAGCAAACAAACAGGTCTCGGGCAGACCCAGTACTTC.

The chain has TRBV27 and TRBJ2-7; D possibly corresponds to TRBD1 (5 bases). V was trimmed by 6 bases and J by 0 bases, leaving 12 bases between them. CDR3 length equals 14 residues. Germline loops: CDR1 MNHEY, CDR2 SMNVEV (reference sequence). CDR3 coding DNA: TGTGCCAGCAGACGACAGAGTAGCTCCTACGAGCAGTACTTC. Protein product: CASRRQSSSYEQYF.

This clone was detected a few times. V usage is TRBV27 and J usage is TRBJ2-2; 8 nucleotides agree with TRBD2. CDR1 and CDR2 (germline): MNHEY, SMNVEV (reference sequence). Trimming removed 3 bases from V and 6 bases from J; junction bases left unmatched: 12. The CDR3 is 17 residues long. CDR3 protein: CASSFFGAGGLSGELFF. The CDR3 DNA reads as TGTGCCAGCAGTTTTTTCGGGGCGGGGGGCCTCTCCGGGGAGCTGTTTTTT.

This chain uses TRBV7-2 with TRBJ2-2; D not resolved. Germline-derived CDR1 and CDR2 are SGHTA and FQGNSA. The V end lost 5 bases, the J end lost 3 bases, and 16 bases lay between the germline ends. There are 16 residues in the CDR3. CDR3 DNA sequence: TGTGCCAGCAGCCTTAACAGTGTAGGTCACACCGGGGAGCTGTTTTTT. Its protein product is CASSLNSVGHTGELFF.

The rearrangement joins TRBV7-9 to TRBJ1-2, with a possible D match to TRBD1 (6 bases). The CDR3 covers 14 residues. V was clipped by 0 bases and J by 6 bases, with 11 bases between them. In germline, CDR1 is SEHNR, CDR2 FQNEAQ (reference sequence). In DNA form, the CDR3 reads TGTGCCAGCAGCTTAGCAGGCCAGGGGAATGGCTACACCTTC. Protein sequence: CASSLAGQGNGYTF.

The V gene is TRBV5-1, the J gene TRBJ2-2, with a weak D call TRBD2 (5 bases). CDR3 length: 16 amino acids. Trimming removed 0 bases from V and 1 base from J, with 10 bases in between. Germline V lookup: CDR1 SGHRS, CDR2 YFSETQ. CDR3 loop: CASSLGRTENTGELFF. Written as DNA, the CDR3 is TGCGCCAGCAGCTTGGGGAGGACGGAGAACACCGGGGAGCTGTTTTTT.

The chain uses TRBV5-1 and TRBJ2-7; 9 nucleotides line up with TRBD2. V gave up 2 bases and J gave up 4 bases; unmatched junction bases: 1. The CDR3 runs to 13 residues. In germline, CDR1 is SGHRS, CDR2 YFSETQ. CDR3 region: CASSFSGGYEQYF. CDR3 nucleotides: TGCGCCAGCAGCTTTAGCGGGGGTTACGAGCAGTACTTC. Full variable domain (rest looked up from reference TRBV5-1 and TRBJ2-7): KAGVTQTPRYLIKTRGQQVTLSCSPISGHRSVSWYQQTPGQGLQFLFEYFSETQRNKGNFPGRFSGRQFSNSRSEMNVSTLELGDSALYLCASSFSGGYEQYFGPGTRLTVT.

This chain's CDR3 is CASSQKGVATGGYNSPLHF. As DNA, the CDR3 is TGTGCCAGCAGCCAAAAGGGGGTGGCGACAGGGGGCTATAATTCACCCCTCCACTTT. V and J are TRBV14 and TRBJ1-6; 9 bases line up with TRBD1. Germline CDR1 is SGHDN and CDR2 is FVKESK. The CDR3 is 19 amino acids. The junction had 11 bases not matched to a gene; V was cut back by 2 bases and J by 3 bases.

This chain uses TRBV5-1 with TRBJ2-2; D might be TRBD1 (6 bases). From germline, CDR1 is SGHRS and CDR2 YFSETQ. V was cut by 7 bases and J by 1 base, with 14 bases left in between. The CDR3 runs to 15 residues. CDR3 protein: CASQKGDMNTGELFF. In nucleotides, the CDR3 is TGCGCCAGCCAAAAGGGGGACATGAACACCGGGGAGCTGTTTTTT.

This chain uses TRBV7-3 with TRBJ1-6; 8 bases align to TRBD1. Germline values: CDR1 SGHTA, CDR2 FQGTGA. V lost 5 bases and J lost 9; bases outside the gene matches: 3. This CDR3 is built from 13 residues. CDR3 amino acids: CASSRGQGSPLHF. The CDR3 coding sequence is TGTGCCAGCAGCCGAGGACAGGGTTCACCCCTCCACTTT.

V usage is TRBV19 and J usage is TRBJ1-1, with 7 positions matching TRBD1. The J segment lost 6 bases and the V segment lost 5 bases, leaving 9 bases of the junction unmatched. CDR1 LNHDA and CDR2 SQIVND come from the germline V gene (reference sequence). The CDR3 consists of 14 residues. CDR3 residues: CASSLQGTPSEAFF. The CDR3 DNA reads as TGTGCCAGTAGTCTACAGGGGACCCCATCTGAAGCTTTCTTT.

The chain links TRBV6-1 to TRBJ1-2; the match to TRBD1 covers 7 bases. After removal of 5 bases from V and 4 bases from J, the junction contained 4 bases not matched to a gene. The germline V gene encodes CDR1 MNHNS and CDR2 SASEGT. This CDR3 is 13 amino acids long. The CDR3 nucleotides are TGTGCCAGCAGTATCGGGACAGCCTATGGCTACACCTTC. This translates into CASSIGTAYGYTF.

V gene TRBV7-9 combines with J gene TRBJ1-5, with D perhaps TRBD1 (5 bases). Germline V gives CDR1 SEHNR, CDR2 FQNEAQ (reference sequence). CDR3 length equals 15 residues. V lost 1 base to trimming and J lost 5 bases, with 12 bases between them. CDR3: CASSLVGVRDQPQHF. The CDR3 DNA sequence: TGTGCCAGCAGCTTAGTAGGGGTCCGGGATCAGCCCCAGCATTTT.

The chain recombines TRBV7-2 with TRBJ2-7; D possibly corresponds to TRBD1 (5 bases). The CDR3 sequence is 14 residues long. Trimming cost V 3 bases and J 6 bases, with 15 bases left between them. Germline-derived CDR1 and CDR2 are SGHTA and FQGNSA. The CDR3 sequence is CASSFSKDIGEQYF. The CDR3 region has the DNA TGTGCCAGCAGCTTCTCGAAGGACATCGGCGAGCAGTACTTC.